Presented here are 31 T cell receptor beta chains from one specimen sequenced in a study of cytomegalovirus exposure and HLA in healthy donors. It was with 60 Vbeta and 13 Jbeta primers that the PCR ran. Here immunoSEQ multiplex PCR was the method, and the copy in TCRdb shows in-frame clones only, minus some. The profile shows approximately 240,000 clones, approximately 90% of them singletons. The specimen sequenced was PBMCs. The receptor source for this set is a woman aged 18-35 years in good health and CMV-seronegative.

The chain is built from TRBV9 and TRBJ1-2, with D tentatively TRBD1 (5 bases). The CDR3 has 12 residues. The germline V and J ends were trimmed by 0 bases and 8 bases, with 8 bases remaining between them. Germline CDR1 reads SGDLS; CDR2 reads YYNGEE. The CDR3 DNA follows: TGTGCCAGCAGCGTAGCTCAGGGCGGCTACACCTTC. It codes for CASSVAQGGYTF.

This chain connects TRBV9 to TRBJ2-3, with 8 positions matching TRBD2. J lost 0 bases, V lost 5 bases, and 8 bases had no gene match. The germline gives CDR1 SGDLS, CDR2 YYNGEE. The CDR3 is 16 residues long. The CDR3 protein is CASRAFSGTSTDTQYF. The CDR3 DNA sequence: TGTGCCAGCAGAGCTTTTAGCGGGACTAGCACAGATACGCAGTATTTT.

The CDR3 loop reads CASSGGVKSEQYF. CDR3 coding DNA: TGTGCCAGCAGTGGGGGGGTTAAAAGCGAGCAGTACTTC. The V and J genes are TRBV2 and TRBJ2-7, with TRBD2 as a possible D gene (6 bases). In germline, CDR1 is SNHLY, CDR2 FYNNEI. Between the trimmed V and J ends, which lost 4 bases and 6 bases, there was a span of 13 bases. The CDR3 has 13 amino acids.

In this sample, this clone turned up a few times. This chain links TRBV6-1 with TRBJ1-1, with D possibly being TRBD1 (6 bases). The germline gives CDR1 MNHNS, CDR2 SASEGT. This CDR3 is built from 15 residues. Between the trimmed V and J ends, which lost 3 bases and 0 bases, there was a span of 11 bases. Written as DNA, the CDR3 is TGTGCCAGCAGTGACGTCGACAGGCTGAACACTGAAGCTTTCTTT. Translated, it gives CASSDVDRLNTEAFF.

This rearrangement joins TRBV6-1 to TRBJ1-5; the D is unclear. The CDR3 has 13 amino acids. Trimming removed 6 bases at V and 6 bases at J, with 12 bases between. CDR1 and CDR2 from the germline V gene are MNHNS and SASEGT. The CDR3 bases are TGTGCCAGCAGCCTTGGCGGGGTTCAGCCCCAGCATTTT. Encoded protein: CASSLGGVQPQHF.

The rearrangement joins TRBV5-1 to TRBJ2-7, with TRBD2 matching 13 bases. Trimming removed 4 bases from V and 3 bases from J; junction bases left unmatched: 4. Germline V lookup: CDR1 SGHRS, CDR2 YFSETQ. CDR3 length equals 15 residues. In DNA form, the CDR3 reads TGCGCCAGCAGCGGGGGACTAGCGGGGATCTACGAGCAGTACTTC. Amino acid sequence: CASSGGLAGIYEQYF.

This rearrangement joins TRBV30 to TRBJ2-7; TRBD1 aligns across 10 bases. The CDR3 is made up of 15 amino acids. V shed 1 base and J 3 bases; nucleotides not matched to a gene: 6. CDR1 is GTSNPN and CDR2 is SVGIG in the germline V gene (reference sequence). CDR3 DNA sequence: TGTGCCTGGAGTGGGTGGACAGGGGGATACTACGAGCAGTACTTC. Its protein is CAWSGWTGGYYEQYF. Using reference TRBV30 and TRBJ2-7 for the parts outside the CDR3, the full variable domain is SQTIHQWPATLVQPVGSPLSLECTVEGTSNPNLYWYRQAAGRGLQLLFYSVGIGQISSEVPQNLSASRPQDRQFILSSKKLLLSDSGFYLCAWSGWTGGYYEQYFGPGTRLTVT.

This chain connects TRBV10-1 to TRBJ2-3, with TRBD2 matching over 10 bases. CDR1 and CDR2 from the germline V gene are WNHNN and SYGVQD (reference sequence). This CDR3 has 16 residues. V was clipped by 5 bases and J by 0 bases; unmatched bases: 5. CDR3 sequence: CASSFGSGRSTDTQYF. The CDR3 coding sequence is TGCGCCAGCAGTTTTGGTAGCGGGAGGAGCACAGATACGCAGTATTTT.

This clone was observed a few times. CDR3 bases: TGCGCCAGCAGCCGCATATTCGCAGGCCCAGATACGCAGTATTTT. Translated: CASSRIFAGPDTQYF. The chain links TRBV4-3 to TRBJ2-3; D not resolved. Trimming stripped 4 bases from V and 4 bases from J, with 15 bases between. The CDR3 loop spans 15 amino acids. Per the germline V gene, CDR1 is LGHNA and CDR2 is YSLEER.

The chain is built from TRBV9 and TRBJ2-5, with D perhaps matching TRBD1 (5 bases). The CDR3 covers 14 residues. Trimming shortened V by 6 bases and J by 0 bases, and 12 bases separated the two germline ends. CDR1 is SGDLS, CDR2 YYNGEE, per germline. DNA for the CDR3: TGTGCCAGCAATCGGCAGGGAAACCAAGAGACCCAGTACTTC. It yields the protein CASNRQGNQETQYF. Full variable domain (outside the CDR3, taken from reference TRBV9 and TRBJ2-5): DSGVTQTPKHLITATGQRVTLRCSPRSGDLSVYWYQQSLDQGLQFLIQYYNGEERAKGNILERFSAQQFPDLHSELNLSSLELGDSALYFCASNRQGNQETQYFGPGTRLLVL.

This clone was detected ten times or more. One end of the junction is discordant with germline, which a read error may explain. The chain combines TRBV5-6 with TRBJ2-7; TRBD2 is a possible D gene (6 bases). This CDR3 contains 13 residues. Germline V CDR1 and CDR2: SGHDT, YYEEEE. The CDR3 bases are TGTGCCAGCAGCTGGGGGACTGGTCCCGAGAAGTACTTC. It yields the protein CASSWGTGPEKYF.

This sequence joins TRBV30 and TRBJ1-3; 7 bases agree with TRBD1. Germline CDR1 and CDR2: GTSNPN and SVGIG (reference sequence). The V segment lost 2 bases and the J segment 4 bases; nucleotides outside the gene matches: 11. The length of the CDR3 is 16 residues. The CDR3 DNA follows: TGTGCCTGGAGTAATAACAGGGGATCGAAAGGAAACACCATATATTTT. This codes for CAWSNNRGSKGNTIYF.

This rearrangement joins TRBV4-2 to TRBJ1-1, with 10 bases identical to TRBD1. J was trimmed by 11 bases and V by 4 bases; bases with no gene match: 7. Germline V lookup: CDR1 LGHNA, CDR2 YNFKEQ. The length of the CDR3 is 13 residues. The CDR3 region is CASSPVTGGLAFF. The CDR3 DNA sequence: TGTGCCAGCAGCCCCGTGACAGGGGGCCTGGCTTTCTTT.

This rearrangement joins TRBV7-9 to TRBJ1-4; D remains unclear. V was shortened by 3 bases and J by 8 bases, with 10 bases between the two germline ends. The CDR3 totals 13 residues. Germline CDR1 reads SEHNR; CDR2 reads FQNEAQ (reference sequence). CDR3 coding DNA: TGTGCCAGCAGCTTCACTCTTAACGAAAAACTGTTTTTT. The encoded protein is CASSFTLNEKLFF.

This chain connects TRBV5-4 to TRBJ2-7, with D perhaps matching TRBD2 (6 bases). The CDR3 extends over 15 amino acids. Between the trimmed V and J ends, which lost 2 bases and 2 bases, there was a span of 14 bases. Per the germline V gene, CDR1 is SGHNT and CDR2 is YYREEE (reference sequence). DNA of the CDR3: TGTGCCAGCAGCTTTGGAGCGGGCCCTACCTACGAGCAGTACTTC. As protein: CASSFGAGPTYEQYF.

This chain's CDR3 is CASSPLGQGSDEQYF. CDR3 DNA: TGTGCCAGCTCACCGCTGGGACAGGGTAGTGACGAGCAGTACTTC. V gene TRBV18 combines with J gene TRBJ2-7, with TRBD1 matching over 9 bases. Trimming took 3 bases from V and 5 from J; bases not matched to a gene: 8. The CDR3 extends over 15 amino acids. Germline assignment: CDR1 KGHSH and CDR2 LQKENI.

DNA for the CDR3: TGTGCCAGTATGAGACAGGTCACTGAAGCTTTCTTT. It specifies CASMRQVTEAFF. This chain joins TRBV19 and TRBJ1-1; TRBD1 might be the D (6 bases). V was cut by 7 bases and J by 4 bases, with 10 bases left in between. The CDR3 is 12 amino acids. CDR1 and CDR2 from the germline V gene are LNHDA and SQIVND (reference sequence).

V gene TRBV4-3 combines with J gene TRBJ2-7; D possibly corresponds to TRBD1 (5 bases). From germline, CDR1 is LGHNA and CDR2 YSLEER. The CDR3 extends over 16 amino acids. V shed 0 bases and J shed 0 bases, with 12 bases lying between them. The CDR3 bases are TGCGCCAGCAGCCAAGAATGGGAACAGGCCTCCTACGAGCAGTACTTC. This translates into CASSQEWEQASYEQYF.

In this sample, this clone turned up once. The rearrangement uses TRBV6-5 and TRBJ2-1, with D possibly matching TRBD1 (5 bases). This CDR3 is built from 16 residues. Germline V gene data show CDR1 as MNHEY and CDR2 as SVGAGI. Trimming removed 2 bases at V and 4 bases at J, with 15 bases between. CDR3 loop: CASSYQGPYSYNEQFF. The CDR3 DNA is TGTGCCAGCAGTTACCAGGGCCCCTACTCGTACAATGAGCAGTTCTTC.

V is TRBV5-6 and J is TRBJ2-5; 7 bases are shared with TRBD2. The length of the CDR3 is 16 residues. Per germline, CDR1 SGHDT and CDR2 YYEEEE. V shed 1 base and J 5 bases; nucleotides not matched to a gene: 11. The CDR3 region has the DNA TGTGCCAGCAGCTTGATACTAGCGAAACGACCGGAGACCCAGTACTTC. It is translated as CASSLILAKRPETQYF. Full variable domain (missing parts from reference TRBV5-6 and TRBJ2-5): DAGVTQSPTHLIKTRGQQVTLRCSPKSGHDTVSWYQQALGQGPQFIFQYYEEEERQRGNFPDRFSGHQFPNYSSELNVNALLLGDSALYLCASSLILAKRPETQYFGPGTRLLVL.

The rearrangement uses TRBV11-2 and TRBJ2-7, with D tentatively TRBD1 (6 bases). CDR1 SGHAT and CDR2 FQNNGV come from the germline V gene. CDR3 size: 16 residues. The V gene lost 1 base and the J gene lost 0 bases, with 13 bases spanning the gap. The CDR3 loop is CASSLGRGGPSYEQYF. DNA for the CDR3: TGTGCCAGCAGCTTAGGGAGAGGGGGTCCCTCCTACGAGCAGTACTTC.

This chain links TRBV19 with TRBJ1-2; D is uncertain. Looked up from germline, CDR1 is LNHDA and CDR2 is SQIVND (reference sequence). This CDR3 spans 12 amino acids. V shed 1 base and J shed 5 bases, with 5 bases lying between them. The CDR3 sequence is CASSIARYGYTF. CDR3 DNA sequence: TGTGCCAGTAGTATAGCCCGGTATGGCTACACCTTC.

The chain combines TRBV6-1 with TRBJ1-1; TRBD1 might be the D (5 bases). This CDR3 is 11 amino acids long. Germline loops: CDR1 MNHNS, CDR2 SASEGT. Trimming took off 5 bases at V and 7 bases at J, with 8 bases between the two ends. This chain's CDR3 is CASSSTVEAFF. DNA for the CDR3: TGTGCCAGCAGTTCGACAGTTGAAGCTTTCTTT.

This clone appeared a single time. V usage is TRBV5-1 and J usage is TRBJ2-1, with D maybe TRBD1 (5 bases). The germline V gene encodes CDR1 SGHRS and CDR2 YFSETQ. V dropped 0 bases and J dropped 2 bases, with 12 bases sitting between them. This CDR3 comprises 16 residues. CDR3 coding DNA: TGCGCCAGCAGCTTGGAACAGGTCGGAGCCTACAATGAGCAGTTCTTC. Translated: CASSLEQVGAYNEQFF.

V gene TRBV4-3 combines with J gene TRBJ1-2, with a weak D call TRBD1 (5 bases). Trimming removed 4 bases from V and 4 bases from J, with 10 bases in between. The CDR3 totals 13 residues. CDR1 LGHNA and CDR2 YSLEER come from the germline V gene. The CDR3, as DNA: TGCGCCAGCAGCCTCGGACACGGCTATGGCTACACCTTC. Translation: CASSLGHGYGYTF.

With respect to this clone: Other DNA sequences within the sample encode an identical CDR3. The chain joins TRBV27 to TRBJ1-1; D call uncertain. V was shortened by 0 bases and J by 1 base, with 3 bases between the two germline ends. Germline CDR1 MNHEY, CDR2 SMNVEV (reference sequence). The CDR3 contains 13 residues. CDR3: CASSLSRNTEAFF. CDR3 sequence (DNA): TGTGCCAGCAGTTTATCCAGGAACACTGAAGCTTTCTTT.

This chain connects TRBV7-9 to TRBJ2-3; 11 bases are shared with TRBD2. Germline CDR1 reads SEHNR; CDR2 reads FQNEAQ (reference sequence). J was trimmed by 5 bases and V by 4 bases; bases with no gene match: 5. This CDR3 is 15 amino acids long. In DNA form, the CDR3 reads TGTGCCAGCAGCTCACTAGCGGGAGAGGTAGATACGCAGTATTTT. Amino acid sequence: CASSSLAGEVDTQYF. Using reference TRBV7-9 and TRBJ2-3 for the parts outside the CDR3, the full variable domain is DTGVSQNPRHKITKRGQNVTFRCDPISEHNRLYWYRQTLGQGPEFLTYFQNEAQLEKSRLLSDRFSAERPKGSFSTLEIQRTEQGDSAMYLCASSSLAGEVDTQYFGPGTRLTVL.

As for this clone: A read error may produce the germline difference seen at one junction end. The chain carries TRBV6-1 and TRBJ1-1; D unresolved. Germline CDR1 reads MNHNS; CDR2 reads SASEGT. The length of the CDR3 is 13 residues. The DNA for the CDR3 is TGTGCCAGCAGTGAACGACTGGCCACTGAAGCTCTCTTT. Its protein product is CASSERLATEALF.

This clone turned up a few times. V and J are TRBV2 and TRBJ1-1; D gene ambiguous. The CDR3 is 14 amino acids. Germline CDR1 reads SNHLY; CDR2 reads FYNNEI. V shed 6 bases and J shed 5 bases, with 16 bases lying between them. The CDR3 sequence is CASRMAVIGTEAFF. For the CDR3, the DNA is TGTGCCAGCAGGATGGCGGTCATTGGTACTGAAGCTTTCTTT.

This chain connects TRBV6-6 to TRBJ2-1; 12 nucleotides align to TRBD2. The V gene end was trimmed by 7 bases and the J gene end by 6 bases; junction bases not matched to a gene: 7. This CDR3 has 15 residues. Germline V gives CDR1 MNHNY, CDR2 SVGAGI (reference sequence). In nucleotides, the CDR3 is TGTGCCAGCAACCGGGGACTAGCGGGTGGCAATGAGCAGTTCTTC. Translated: CASNRGLAGGNEQFF.

The sample holds one count of this clone. The chain recombines TRBV9 with TRBJ2-5; weak D call: TRBD1 (6 bases). The CDR3 contains 14 residues. Germline CDR1 reads SGDLS; CDR2 reads YYNGEE. The V end was cut by 2 bases, the J end by 3 bases, with 11 bases between. This CDR3 is CASSVGTRKETQYF. The DNA of the CDR3 is TGTGCCAGCAGCGTCGGGACAAGAAAAGAGACCCAGTACTTC.